The text below deals with one TCR beta chain. Its antigen remains unknown. V was shortened by 10 bases and J by 7 bases, with 16 bases between the two germline ends. Germline V lookup: CDR1 MNHEY, CDR2 SMNVEV (reference sequence). The CDR3 is 12 residues long. The entry originates in a study of OX40 agonist ivuxolimab in advanced cancers. Clones were read by immunoSEQ multiplex PCR, and TCRdb kept only the in-frame ones, dropping some. The profile shows about 15,000 clones, about 81% of them singletons. Study-wide results and limits: The study observed clonal expansion of CD4+ and CD8+ blood T cells by week 6 at 0.1 to 3.0 mg/kg.

Here the sequenced sample was CD4+ or CD8+ T cells sorted from blood, taken in a trial of the OX40 agonist ivuxolimab. This clonotype was obtained from an adult with an advanced solid tumor such as melanoma, head and neck, liver or kidney cancer. The J gene is TRBJ2-5, the V gene TRBV27; a weak D match, TRBD2 (6 bases). The CDR3 here is CATEGGDGTQYF. CDR3 DNA: TGTGCCACCGAGGGCGGGGATGGGACCCAGTACTTC.